A selection of T cell receptor beta chains follows, all from one sample in a study of T cells after somatic rescue of genetic block. The repertoire was sequenced with immunoSEQ multiplex PCR; TCRdb's copy has only in-frame clones and lacks some. The sample includes tens of thousands of clones, approximately 91% of them seen just once. The source material was peripheral blood mononuclear cells (PBMCs). The receptors shown here come from a man aged 25 to 40. Both conserved end residues are part of each CDR3. Fields, in order: V gene, clone size, J gene, D gene, CDR3 DNA, CDR3 protein. D genes are given only for firm matches. Clone size is not always given. Where it is, it says once, few, many or a class for expanded clones.

TRBV6-5	once	TRBJ1-5	TRBD1	TGTGCCAGCAAGAGACAGGGTCATAGCAATCAGCCCCAGCATTTT	CASKRQGHSNQPQHF
TRBV2	.	TRBJ2-5	TRBD1	TGTGCCAGCAGTGAATTAAACAGGGGAAGGTTAGAGACCCAGTACTTC	CASSELNRGRLETQYF
TRBV10-3	.	TRBJ2-7	.	TGTGCCATCAGTCTCTCCCCCGGCTACGAGCAGTACTTC	CAISLSPGYEQYF
TRBV4-3	.	TRBJ2-5	TRBD2	TGCGCCAGCAGCTTCGAGCCGGGACTAGCGGGAGGGCCTAGGGAGACCCAGTACTTC	CASSFEPGLAGGPRETQYF
TRBV6-1	once	TRBJ2-3	TRBD1	TGTGCCAGCAGTGTGTGGACAGGGGTTCGGCTCACAGATACGCAGTATTTT	CASSVWTGVRLTDTQYF
TRBV6-1	.	TRBJ1-1	.	TGTGCCAGCAGTTTTGGCCCGGGCACTGAAGCTTTCTTT	CASSFGPGTEAFF
TRBV11-2	.	TRBJ1-2	.	TGTGCCAGCAGCACAGCGATCGGGGCCTTGGGCTACACCTTC	CASSTAIGALGYTF
TRBV4-1	.	TRBJ2-7	TRBD2	TGCGCCAGCAGCCGAGGACTAGCGGGGACCTCCTACGAGCAGTACTTC	CASSRGLAGTSYEQYF
TRBV5-1	.	TRBJ2-7	.	TGCGCCAGCAGCCTAGGTGGAACCTCCTATGGCCACGAGCAGTACTTC	CASSLGGTSYGHEQYF
TRBV2	.	TRBJ2-5	.	TGTGCCAGCACCCGGAGAGAGACCCAGTACTTC	CASTRRETQYF
TRBV27	.	TRBJ2-7	.	TGTGCCAGCAGTGCCCGACTAGTCTCCCCCTACGAGCAGTACTTC	CASSARLVSPYEQYF
TRBV5-1	.	TRBJ1-2	TRBD1	TGCGCCAGCAGGCCGGACAGGGTGGATGGCTACACCTTC	CASRPDRVDGYTF
TRBV4-3	once	TRBJ2-1	.	TGCGCCAGCAGCCTGGAGGGGACCTACAATGAGCAGTTCTTC	CASSLEGTYNEQFF
TRBV11-2	.	TRBJ2-1	TRBD1	TGTGCCAGCAGCTCCTCGACAGGGAGCTCCTACAATGAGCAGTTCTTC	CASSSSTGSSYNEQFF
TRBV5-5	.	TRBJ2-2	TRBD2	TGTGCCAGCAGCTCGCCGCGCGCACTAGCGGGGGGAAACACCGGGGAGCTGTTTTTT	CASSSPRALAGGNTGELFF
TRBV19	.	TRBJ2-3	TRBD2	TGTGCCAGTAGTCCCGGACTAGCGGGGTCCACAGATACGCAGTATTTT	CASSPGLAGSTDTQYF
TRBV7-2	.	TRBJ1-2	.	TGTGCCAGCAGCTTATCGGCCGACCATAACTATGGCTACACCTTC	CASSLSADHNYGYTF
TRBV9	.	TRBJ2-3	.	TGTGCCAGCAGCGTAGAGGGGAGTGGGACAGATACGCAGTATTTT	CASSVEGSGTDTQYF
TRBV27	few	TRBJ2-2	.	TGTGCCAGCAGCTCGCTCCTGGGGGACAACACCGGGGAGCTGTTTTTT	CASSSLLGDNTGELFF
TRBV7-2	.	TRBJ2-2	TRBD1	TGTGCCAGCAGCACCCGGACAGGGGAAACCGGGGAGCTGTTTTTT	CASSTRTGETGELFF
TRBV19	once	TRBJ1-2	.	TGTGCCAGTAGTATGGGAAGGACAGCCGTTGGCTACACCTTC	CASSMGRTAVGYTF
TRBV6-5	.	TRBJ2-1	.	TGTGCCAGCAGGCGGGGCCTGGGGAATGAGCAGTTCTTC	CASRRGLGNEQFF
TRBV7-2	few	TRBJ2-7	.	TGTGCCAGCAGCTTGCCCCTAGGCGAGCAGTACTTC	CASSLPLGEQYF
TRBV19	.	TRBJ2-3	.	TGTGCCAGTAGTCCCCTTCATATCCTAGCCACAGATACGCAGTATTTT	CASSPLHILATDTQYF
TRBV2	.	TRBJ2-2	TRBD2	TGTGCCAGCAGTGAGGGAGGGACCCTCACCGGGGAGCTGTTTTTT	CASSEGGTLTGELFF
TRBV5-1	.	TRBJ2-7	.	TGCGCCAGCAGTCAGGCAGGGTTCTACGAGCAGTACTTC	CASSQAGFYEQYF
TRBV6-4	.	TRBJ2-3	TRBD1	TGTGCCAGCAGTGATAGACCGGGACAGCACGATACGCAGTATTTT	CASSDRPGQHDTQYF
TRBV18	.	TRBJ2-3	.	TGTGCCAGCGGCTATAGCACAGATACGCAGTATTTT	CASGYSTDTQYF
TRBV9	.	TRBJ2-1	TRBD1	TGTGCCAGCAGCGTAGTAGCAGGGGGTTATGTATACAATGAGCAGTTCTTC	CASSVVAGGYVYNEQFF
TRBV5-1	.	TRBJ2-1	.	TGCGCCAGCAGCCCAACAAACAGGGCCAATGAGCAGTTCTTC	CASSPTNRANEQFF
TRBV5-6	.	TRBJ2-5	.	TGTGCCAGCAGCTTCCAAGAGACCCAGTACTTC	CASSFQETQYF
TRBV7-2	.	TRBJ1-2	.	TGTGCCAGCAGCCCCTACCCCCGAGGGTCCAGCTACACCTTC	CASSPYPRGSSYTF
TRBV10-2	.	TRBJ2-1	.	TGCGCCAGCAGCGCTCCCAGGGGCGGGACCAACAATGAGCAGTTCTTC	CASSAPRGGTNNEQFF
TRBV5-1	.	TRBJ1-1	.	TGCGCCAGCAGCTTGACAGGGCGAGTCGACACTGAAGCTTTCTTT	CASSLTGRVDTEAFF
TRBV4-1	.	TRBJ1-4	.	TGCGCCAGCAGCCACGTTCTTCGGGGAGGAAAACTGTTTTTT	CASSHVLRGGKLFF